This T cell receptor (beta chain) was captured by sequencing in a study of CD8 T cells in ankylosing spondylitis. Study outcomes and limitations: Reactive arthritis synovial fluid and blood were previously reported to contain some motif variants. Eight highly homologous variants formed a TCR beta motif that appeared characteristic of ankylosing spondylitis blood.

This clonotype was seen a single time. Antigen unknown. The CDR3 sequence is 13 residues long. Deletions cut 5 bases from V and 5 bases from J, with 12 bases between. Making use of molecular barcodes, quantitative 5'-RACE generated TCR beta libraries. TCRdb re-called the 5' RACE reads through MiXCR, storing one row per CDR3 protein. The sample includes some 400,000 distinct CDR3 sequences, 20% to 25% of them seen just once. This rearrangement joins TRBV12-3 or TRBV12-4 to TRBJ2-5; D not certain. This clonotype originated in a male donor with ankylosing spondylitis. Specimen: blood, either unsorted or a sorted T cell fraction (not recorded which). CDR3 protein: CASSAAGPETQYF. CDR3 DNA: TGTGCCAGCAGTGCGGCCGGTCCGGAGACCCAGTACTTC.